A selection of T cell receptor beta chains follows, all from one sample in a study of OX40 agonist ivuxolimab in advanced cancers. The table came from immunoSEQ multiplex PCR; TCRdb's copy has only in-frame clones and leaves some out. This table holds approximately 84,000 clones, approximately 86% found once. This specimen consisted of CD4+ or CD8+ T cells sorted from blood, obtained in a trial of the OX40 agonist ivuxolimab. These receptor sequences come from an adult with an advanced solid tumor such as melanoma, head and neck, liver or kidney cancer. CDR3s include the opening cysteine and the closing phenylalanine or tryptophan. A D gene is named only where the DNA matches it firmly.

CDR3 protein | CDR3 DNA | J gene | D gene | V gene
CASSLGQGVTQPQHF | TGTGCCAGCAGCCTGGGACAGGGGGTCACTCAGCCCCAGCATTTT | TRBJ1-5 | TRBD1 | TRBV7-3
CASSVSSGGATGELFF | TGTGCCAGCAGCGTTTCTAGCGGGGGGGCCACCGGGGAGCTGTTTTTT | TRBJ2-2 | TRBD2 | TRBV9
CSGEMTGGPEQFF | TGCAGCGGCGAGATGACGGGGGGCCCTGAGCAGTTCTTC | TRBJ2-1 | . | TRBV29-1
CASSSQGHSNEQYF | TGTGCCAGCAGCTCGCAGGGGCACTCTAACGAGCAGTACTTC | TRBJ2-7 | . | TRBV2
CATKQGAEYEQYF | TGTGCCACCAAGCAGGGGGCGGAGTACGAGCAGTACTTC | TRBJ2-7 | TRBD1 | TRBV15
CASSPRTGANTGELFF | TGTGCCAGCAGCCCGCGGACAGGAGCGAACACCGGGGAGCTGTTTTTT | TRBJ2-2 | TRBD1 | TRBV7-8
CASRQLAGVSYEQYF | TGTGCCAGCAGGCAGCTAGCGGGGGTATCCTACGAGCAGTACTTC | TRBJ2-7 | TRBD2 | TRBV2
CASSQDLWGSQPQHF | TGTGCCAGCAGCCAAGACTTGTGGGGTTCTCAGCCCCAGCATTTT | TRBJ1-5 | . | TRBV4-2
CASSDPGQGNNEQFF | TGTGCCAGTAGTGATCCGGGACAGGGTAACAATGAGCAGTTCTTC | TRBJ2-1 | TRBD1 | TRBV19
CASSSVIGNTEAFF | TGCGCCAGCAGCTCCGTTATAGGGAACACTGAAGCTTTCTTT | TRBJ1-1 | . | TRBV5-1
CASSLEAETDNNEQFF | TGTGCCAGTAGTCTAGAGGCAGAAACAGACAACAATGAGCAGTTCTTC | TRBJ2-1 | . | TRBV19